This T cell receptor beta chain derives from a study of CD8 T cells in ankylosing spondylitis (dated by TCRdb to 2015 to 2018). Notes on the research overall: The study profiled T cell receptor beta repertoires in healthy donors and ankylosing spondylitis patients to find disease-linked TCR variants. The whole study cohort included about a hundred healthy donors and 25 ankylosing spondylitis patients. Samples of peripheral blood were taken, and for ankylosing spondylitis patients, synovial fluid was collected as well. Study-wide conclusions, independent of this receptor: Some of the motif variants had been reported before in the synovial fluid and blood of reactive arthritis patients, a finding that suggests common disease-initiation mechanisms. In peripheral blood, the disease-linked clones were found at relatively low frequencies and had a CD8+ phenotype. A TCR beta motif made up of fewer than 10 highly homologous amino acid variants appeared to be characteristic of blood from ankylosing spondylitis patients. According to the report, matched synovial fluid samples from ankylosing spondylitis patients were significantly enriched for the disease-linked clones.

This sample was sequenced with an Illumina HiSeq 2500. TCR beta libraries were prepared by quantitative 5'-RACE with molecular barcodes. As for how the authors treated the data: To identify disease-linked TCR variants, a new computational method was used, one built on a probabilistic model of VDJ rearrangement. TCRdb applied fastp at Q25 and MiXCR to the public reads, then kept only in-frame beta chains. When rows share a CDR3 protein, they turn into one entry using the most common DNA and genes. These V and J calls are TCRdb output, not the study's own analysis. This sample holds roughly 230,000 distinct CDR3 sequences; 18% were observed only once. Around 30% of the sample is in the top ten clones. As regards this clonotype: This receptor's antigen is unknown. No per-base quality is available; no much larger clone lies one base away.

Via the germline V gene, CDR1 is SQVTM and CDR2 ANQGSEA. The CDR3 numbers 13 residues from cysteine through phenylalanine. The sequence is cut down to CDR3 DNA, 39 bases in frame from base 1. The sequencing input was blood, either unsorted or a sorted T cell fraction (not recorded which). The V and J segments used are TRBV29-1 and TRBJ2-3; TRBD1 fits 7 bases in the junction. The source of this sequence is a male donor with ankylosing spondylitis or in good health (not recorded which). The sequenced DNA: TGCGGTGGGAACGAGGGGGCTATAGATACGCAGTATTTT. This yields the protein CGGNEGAIDTQYF.